This T cell receptor beta chain was retrieved from a study of T cell clusters in autoimmune cytopenias (dated by TCRdb to the late 2010s). Study-wide context: A median TRB sequencing depth of 50,000 to 65,000 reads per sample was reached, and a median of roughly 2,000 distinct TRB clonotypes per sample was obtained. TRB and IGH repertoires from peripheral blood were sequenced in autoimmune cytopenia patients at active disease and during treatment follow-up, with healthy, CLL and autoimmune hepatitis controls included alongside. The goal of the study was to determine whether autoimmune cytopenia patients have a disease-specific immune repertoire signature that could serve as a blood-based biomarker. On the study overall, not on this receptor specifically: A lack of physiological T cell clusters in primary autoimmune cytopenia patients was suggested by GLIPH, as 51 clusters were found to be exclusive to healthy donors versus some 15 exclusive to patients. TRB repertoire shifts, with less even repertoires observed in secondary cytopenia and CLL, were mostly attributed to lymphoma bias rather than autoimmunity. Compared with active autoimmune hepatitis patients, healthy donors had almost three times as many exclusive TRB clusters, a finding consistent with an autoimmunity-wide signature. In the comparison of secondary cytopenia with CLL, no cluster-lack signature showed up, apparently because the dominant lymphoma-associated repertoire masked the signature. The T cell clusters were defined only in silico, and the functional role of the clusters still needed to be validated experimentally.

TRB rearrangements were amplified by multiplex PCR using a touch-down protocol with TRB-A and TRB-B primer pools mixed in one tube. Illumina adapters and sample indices were added to the amplicons through two consecutive PCR reactions using Phusion HS II polymerase. The amplicons were purified from gel with the NucleoSpin Gel and PCR Clean-up kit, after which the amplicons were quantified by Qubit and checked for quality on an Agilent 2100 Bioanalyzer. Sequencing of the libraries was done on an Illumina MiSeq with 600-cycle, single-indexed, paired-end runs. Under the source paper's analysis protocol: Alignment and assembly of TRB reads were performed with MiXCR version 2.1.12 and the default MiXCR reference library. A clone was defined by each unique CDR3 nucleotide sequence, and the analysis included only productive sequences supported by at least two reads. Repertoire diversity was assessed by alpha-parameterized diversity profiles (alpha 0 to 5), including Shannon (alpha 1) and Simpson (alpha 2) indices, computed with an R script. The tcR package was used to compute combinatorial TRB VJ usage, which was then compared between cohorts by principal component analysis with ade4. Using GLIPH, TCRbeta CDR3s were clustered on pairs of cohorts matched for age and read depth, and a Wilcoxon test was used to compare cluster frequencies. The reads, reprocessed by TCRdb, yield one row per CDR3 protein sequence and no DNA. TCRdb's processing, not the authors' own work, is the source of the V and J calls. The table of this sample itemizes several thousand distinct CDR3 sequences. The ten largest make up approximately 8% of the sample.

Per sample, approximately 250 ng of peripheral blood genomic DNA, approximately 37,500 genome equivalents, was used for TRB amplification. Sequences GTSNPN (CDR1) and SVGIG (CDR2) are obtained from the germline V gene (reference sequence). The CDR3 holds 13 amino acids from the cysteine to the phenylalanine. The DNA is unrecorded. Details on this clonotype: Its antigen specificity is not known.

The sample comprised peripheral blood. Recombination connected TRBV30 to TRBJ2-3; no DNA is available, so the TRBD2 call from TCRdb remains unchecked. This clonotype was sampled from a human donor with an autoimmune cytopenia or autoimmune hepatitis (not recorded which). CDR3 sequence: CAWRLAGGVTQYF.